A single sample gave rise to the 29 T cell receptor beta chains below, sequenced in a study of shared clonotypes between healthy human individuals. Using immunoSEQ multiplex PCR, the repertoire was profiled, and TCRdb retains in-frame clones only, with some absent. The data show some 1 million clones, approximately 76% seen once. Sequencing used memory CD4+ T cells sorted from blood. The subset denotes: CD45RA-negative fraction. The origin of the receptors is a man younger than 30 in good health.

This clone was observed a few times. CDR3 loop: CASSMGLTDTQYF. DNA of the CDR3: TGTGCCAGTAGTATGGGATTGACAGATACGCAGTATTTT. This chain links TRBV19 with TRBJ2-3; D is undetermined. V lost 3 bases and J 3 bases, leaving 7 bases between the germline ends. Germline CDR1 is LNHDA and CDR2 is SQIVND (reference sequence). The CDR3 length is 13 residues.

The gene calls are TRBV6-6 and TRBJ1-5, with 7 bases identical to TRBD1. The CDR3 loop spans 13 amino acids. The V and J ends lost 6 bases and 5 bases, in that order; junction bases with no gene match: 4. The germline V gene has CDR1 MNHNY and CDR2 SVGAGI (reference sequence). The CDR3 spells CASSQGVYQPQHF. The CDR3, as DNA: TGTGCCAGCAGCCAGGGGGTGTATCAGCCCCAGCATTTT.

CDR3 sequence (DNA): TGTGCCAGCAGTGTCGGCAGATATGAAAAACTGTTTTTT. This sequence encodes CASSVGRYEKLFF. The J gene is TRBJ1-4, the V gene TRBV6-1; D remains ambiguous. The CDR3 totals 13 residues. Germline V CDR1 and CDR2: MNHNS, SASEGT. Trimming took off 4 bases at V and 6 bases at J, with 9 bases between the two ends.

CDR3 region: CASSVGNEGYEQYF. CDR3 in DNA: TGTGCCAGCAGCGTAGGTAACGAAGGCTACGAGCAGTACTTC. The chain couples TRBV9 to TRBJ2-7; D not certain. This CDR3 is built from 14 residues. Germline lookup yields CDR1 SGDLS and CDR2 YYNGEE. V was cut by 0 bases and J by 3 bases, with 10 bases left in between.

This clone turned up a few times. This rearrangement joins TRBV5-1 to TRBJ2-4, with D possibly being TRBD1 (6 bases). The CDR3 totals 14 residues. Germline V gene data show CDR1 as SGHRS and CDR2 as YFSETQ. Trimming left V 0 bases short and J 7 bases short, with 11 bases between. The CDR3 DNA sequence: TGCGCCAGCAGCTTGGCAGGGGAGAGGAACATTCAGTACTTC. Encoded protein: CASSLAGERNIQYF.

This clone was found many times. V and J are TRBV4-1 and TRBJ1-5; D is unclear. Germline CDR1 and CDR2: MGHRA and YSYEKL. CDR3 length: 16 residues. The germline V and J ends were trimmed by 0 bases and 8 bases, with 17 bases remaining between them. As DNA, the CDR3 is TGCGCCAGCAGCCAAGATACATTGGGAAATGTTGAGCCCCAGCATTTT. It specifies CASSQDTLGNVEPQHF.

The chain combines TRBV11-2 with TRBJ2-7; a weak D match, TRBD2 (6 bases). With 3 bases removed from V and 7 bases from J, the gap between germline ends came to 10 bases. The germline V gene has CDR1 SGHAT and CDR2 FQNNGV. This CDR3 has 12 residues. For the CDR3, the DNA is TGTGCCAGCAGCTTTATCAGCGGGGAGCAGTACTTC. Its protein product is CASSFISGEQYF.

V gene TRBV9 combines with J gene TRBJ2-3, with 10 bases matching TRBD2. Germline loops: CDR1 SGDLS, CDR2 YYNGEE. The CDR3 is 15 amino acids. V lost 1 base and J lost 2; bases outside the gene matches: 1. The CDR3 bases are TGTGCCAGCAGCGTAACTAGCGGGGCCACAGATACGCAGTATTTT. It is translated as CASSVTSGATDTQYF.

This clone was seen once. The chain is built from TRBV27 and TRBJ2-1; TRBD1 or TRBD2 may be the D gene (5 bases each). Deletions cut 5 bases from V and 2 bases from J, with 13 bases between. The CDR3 contains 15 residues. From germline, CDR1 is MNHEY and CDR2 SMNVEV (reference sequence). For the CDR3, the DNA is TGTGCCAGCAGTAGTATGGGACCGGCCTACAATGAGCAGTTCTTC. Protein: CASSSMGPAYNEQFF.

With regard to this clone: One end of the junction does not line up with germline, which may come from a read error. This chain links TRBV7-7 with TRBJ2-3; 9 nucleotides align to TRBD2. CDR1 and CDR2 (germline): SSHAT, FNYEAQ (reference sequence). This CDR3 is 14 amino acids long. This CDR3 is CASSAGLATDTQYF. For the CDR3, the DNA is TGTGCTAGCAGCGCGGGACTAGCAACAGATACGCAGTATTTT.

The CDR3 coding sequence is TGTGCCAGTAGTATGTCCCCCCACAATGAGCAGTTCTTC. It encodes CASSMSPHNEQFF. The V and J genes are TRBV19 and TRBJ2-1; the D is unclear. There are 13 residues in the CDR3. Germline V gives CDR1 LNHDA, CDR2 SQIVND (reference sequence). The V and J ends lost 3 bases and 5 bases respectively, with 8 bases between them. The whole variable domain, filled in from reference TRBV19 and TRBJ2-1, reads DGGITQSPKYLFRKEGQNVTLSCEQNLNHDAMYWYRQDPGQGLRLIYYSQIVNDFQKGDIAEGYSVSREKKESFPLTVTSAQKNPTAFYLCASSMSPHNEQFFGPGTRLTVL.

The J gene is TRBJ1-6, the V gene TRBV7-9; 7 nucleotides line up with TRBD1. Trimming took 3 bases from V and 8 from J; bases not matched to a gene: 10. Per the germline V gene, CDR1 is SEHNR and CDR2 is FQNEAQ (reference sequence). This CDR3 region has 16 residues. CDR3 in amino acids: CASSLDTGTVDSPLHF. The CDR3 DNA reads TGTGCCAGCAGCTTGGACACCGGGACAGTGGATTCACCCCTCCACTTT.

V gene TRBV27 combines with J gene TRBJ2-3; 7 nucleotides agree with TRBD2. Germline-derived CDR1 and CDR2 are MNHEY and SMNVEV (reference sequence). The trim removed 3 bases at V and 4 bases at J, leaving 4 bases unmatched. This CDR3 comprises 14 residues. The CDR3 bases are TGTGCCAGCAGTTTTCCGGGGAGGGCAGATACGCAGTATTTT. It specifies CASSFPGRADTQYF.

The chain employs TRBV30 and TRBJ2-7, with 7 bases that match TRBD1. V gave up 0 bases and J gave up 2 bases; unmatched junction bases: 7. Germline lookup yields CDR1 GTSNPN and CDR2 SVGIG (reference sequence). The CDR3 has 15 amino acids. The CDR3 reads CAWSVVGTVPYEQYF. As DNA, the CDR3 is TGTGCCTGGAGTGTAGTTGGGACAGTACCCTACGAGCAGTACTTC.

The chain employs TRBV7-2 and TRBJ2-1, with 7 nucleotides matching TRBD2. Germline lookup yields CDR1 SGHTA and CDR2 FQGNSA. The J segment lost 6 bases and the V segment lost 7 bases, leaving 9 bases of the junction unmatched. This CDR3 contains 14 residues. In DNA form, the CDR3 reads TGTGCCAGCACCTTCATCGGCGGGAGCAATGAGCAGTTCTTC. Amino acids: CASTFIGGSNEQFF.

V usage is TRBV7-3 and J usage is TRBJ2-3; D unclear. The V and J ends lost 3 bases and 5 bases respectively, with 15 bases between them. CDR1 and CDR2 from the germline V gene are SGHTA and FQGTGA. The CDR3 loop spans 15 amino acids. DNA for the CDR3: TGTGCCAGCAGCTTGGCCCCGGAGTCAATAGATACGCAGTATTTT. Amino acids: CASSLAPESIDTQYF.

The V gene is TRBV7-2, the J gene TRBJ1-4; 7 bases agree with TRBD1. The junction had 17 bases not matched to a gene; V was cut back by 5 bases and J by 5 bases. CDR1 is SGHTA and CDR2 is FQGNSA in the germline V gene. The CDR3 has 18 residues. The CDR3 region has the DNA TGTGCCAGCAGCCCCTATGCGGACAGGATCCGTTTAAATGAAAAACTGTTTTTT. As protein: CASSPYADRIRLNEKLFF. Full variable domain (rest looked up from reference TRBV7-2 and TRBJ1-4): GAGVSQSPSNKVTEKGKDVELRCDPISGHTALYWYRQSLGQGLEFLIYFQGNSAPDKSGLPSDRFSAERTGGSVSTLTIQRTQQEDSAVYLCASSPYADRIRLNEKLFFGSGTQLSVL.

The chain carries TRBV5-8 and TRBJ2-5; no clear D gene. Matching the DNA end better, TRBJ2-7 makes the J call doubtful. This CDR3 region has 15 residues. Germline CDR1 is SGHTS and CDR2 is YDEGEE. The CDR3 spells CASSSSVPGPYEQYF. CDR3 nucleotide sequence: TGTGCCAGCAGCTCGTCCGTCCCAGGACCCTACGAGCAGTACTTC.

CDR3: CASSLKASRADTQYF. CDR3 sequence (DNA): TGTGCCAGCAGCTTAAAGGCTAGTAGGGCAGATACGCAGTATTTT. The chain links TRBV7-2 to TRBJ2-3; D call uncertain. CDR1 and CDR2 from the germline V gene are SGHTA and FQGNSA. The CDR3 is made up of 15 amino acids. The ends were cut back, 2 bases at V and 4 bases at J, with 13 bases in the middle.

The chain is built from TRBV6-6 and TRBJ1-3, with 7 bases identical to TRBD1. In germline, CDR1 is MNHNY, CDR2 SVGAGI (reference sequence). The CDR3 is 13 amino acids. V was clipped by 6 bases and J by 1 base; unmatched bases: 0. The CDR3 nucleotides read TGTGCCAGCAGCAGGGGGTCTGGAAACACCATATATTTT. This translates into CASSRGSGNTIYF.

This chain joins TRBV7-2 and TRBJ1-1, with TRBD1 as a possible D gene (5 bases). CDR3 length equals 15 residues. The V gene's germline CDR1 is SGHTA and CDR2 FQGNSA. Trimming pared 4 bases from V and 4 bases from J, leaving 16 bases between. The CDR3 coding sequence is TGTGCCAGCAGCTCCCAACCAGGGACGGCCACTGAAGCTTTCTTT. It yields the protein CASSSQPGTATEAFF.

The chain has TRBV5-1 and TRBJ1-1, with TRBD1 matching over 7 bases. CDR3 length equals 14 residues. Trimming at V came to 5 bases and at J to 10 bases, leaving 14 bases not matched to a gene. The germline CDR1 and CDR2 sequences are SGHRS and YFSETQ. As DNA, the CDR3 is TGCGCCAGCAGTCCTACCCTCCCACAGGGGCGAGCTTTCTTT. Protein sequence: CASSPTLPQGRAFF.

V gene TRBV5-1 combines with J gene TRBJ2-2, with 9 bases identical to TRBD2. Per the germline V gene, CDR1 is SGHRS and CDR2 is YFSETQ. Trimming removed 3 bases from V and 0 bases from J; junction bases left unmatched: 3. CDR3 length: 16 residues. CDR3 amino acids: CASSSRLAANTGELFF. CDR3 coding DNA: TGCGCCAGCAGCTCGAGACTAGCGGCGAACACCGGGGAGCTGTTTTTT.

This chain uses TRBV7-2 with TRBJ1-2; no reliable D call. Trimming removed 5 bases from V and 8 bases from J, with 9 bases in between. Germline CDR1 reads SGHTA; CDR2 reads FQGNSA. This CDR3 spans 11 amino acids. As DNA, the CDR3 is TGTGCCAGCAGCCCCGGGAAGGGCTACACCTTC. Translated: CASSPGKGYTF.

The V gene is TRBV27, the J gene TRBJ2-1; the D gene is possibly TRBD2 (7 bases). Trimming removed 5 bases at V and 3 bases at J, with 17 bases between. Germline CDR1 is MNHEY and CDR2 is SMNVEV (reference sequence). CDR3 size: 16 residues. The CDR3 region is CASSGRGRGNYNEQFF. CDR3 nucleotide sequence: TGTGCCAGCAGTGGCCGGGGGCGGGGGAACTACAATGAGCAGTTCTTC.

The gene calls are TRBV6-1 and TRBJ2-7, with TRBD2 matching 11 bases. Germline CDR1 is MNHNS and CDR2 is SASEGT. V shed 7 bases, J shed 4 bases, and the junction held 6 bases outside the gene matches. The length of the CDR3 is 14 residues. The CDR3 sequence is CASKATSGSYEQYF. Written as DNA, the CDR3 is TGTGCCAGCAAGGCAACTAGCGGGAGTTACGAGCAGTACTTC.

The chain links TRBV5-1 to TRBJ1-5; TRBD1 matches 7 bases. Germline V gene sequence: CDR1 SGHRS, CDR2 YFSETQ. CDR3 length equals 16 residues. Losses at the gene ends were 0 bases for V and 7 bases for J; bases not matched to a gene: 10. The CDR3 sequence: CASSLEPTGVKQPQHF. DNA for the CDR3: TGCGCCAGCAGCTTGGAACCTACAGGGGTGAAACAGCCCCAGCATTTT.

The J gene is TRBJ1-1, the V gene TRBV7-6, with D possibly matching TRBD1 (5 bases). Trimming shortened V by 0 bases and J by 4 bases, and 12 bases separated the two germline ends. The germline CDR1 and CDR2 sequences are SGHVS and FNYEAQ. This CDR3 contains 15 residues. The CDR3, as DNA: TGTGCCAGCAGCTTAGCGTTCGGGGGTGTCACTGAAGCTTTCTTT. This translates into CASSLAFGGVTEAFF.

This clone has more than one count but fewer than ten. The same CDR3 arises from other DNA sequences in this sample as well. This chain connects TRBV9 to TRBJ1-2; D is perhaps TRBD1 (5 bases). Germline V gene lookup returns CDR1 SGDLS and CDR2 YYNGEE. V was cut by 0 bases and J by 4 bases, with 10 bases left in between. The CDR3 totals 14 residues. The CDR3 protein is CASSVGRGVYGYTF. The CDR3 DNA sequence: TGTGCCAGCAGCGTAGGGCGGGGCGTCTATGGCTACACCTTC.